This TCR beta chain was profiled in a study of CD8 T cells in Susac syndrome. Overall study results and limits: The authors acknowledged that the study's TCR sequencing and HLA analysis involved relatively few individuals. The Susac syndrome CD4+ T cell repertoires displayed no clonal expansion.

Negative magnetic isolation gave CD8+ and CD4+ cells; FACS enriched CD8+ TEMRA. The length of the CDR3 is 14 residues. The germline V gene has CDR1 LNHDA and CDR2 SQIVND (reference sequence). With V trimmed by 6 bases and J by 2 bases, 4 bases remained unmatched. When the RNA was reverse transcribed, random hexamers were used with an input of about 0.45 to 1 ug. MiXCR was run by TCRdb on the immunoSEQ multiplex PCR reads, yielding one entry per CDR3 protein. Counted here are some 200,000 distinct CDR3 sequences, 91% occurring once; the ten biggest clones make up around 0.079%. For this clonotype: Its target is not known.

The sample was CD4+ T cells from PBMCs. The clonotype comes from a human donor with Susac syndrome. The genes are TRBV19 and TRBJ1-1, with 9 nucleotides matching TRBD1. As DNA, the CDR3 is TGTGCCAGTAGGACACAGGGGGCCAACACTGAAGCTTTCTTT. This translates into CASRTQGANTEAFF.